This T cell receptor beta chain was profiled in a study of neoadjuvant nivolumab and ipilimumab in lung cancer. Across the whole study: The combination arm added day-1 ipilimumab 1 mg/kg to nivolumab 3 mg/kg on days 1, 15, 29.

Unmatched junction bases numbered 6, after V lost 2 bases and J lost 5 bases. The V gene's germline CDR1 is SGDLS and CDR2 YYNGEE. This CDR3 spans 15 amino acids. Whole-study results and caveats: Pretherapy blood TCR richness correlated positively with resected tumor richness. A small number of samples were TCR sequenced. Compared with tumor-adjacent uninvolved lung, resected tumors showed greater richness and clonality.

The protocol was immunoSEQ multiplex PCR, while the TCRdb copy is restricted to in-frame clones and leaves out a portion. Among around 20,000 clones listed, around three quarters were seen once. As to this clone: Antigen unknown.

The sample was tumor tissue, taken after neoadjuvant nivolumab, alone or with ipilimumab, at or shortly before surgery. V gene TRBV9 combines with J gene TRBJ1-1, with 10 nucleotides matching TRBD1. The clonotype was recovered from an adult with non-small cell lung cancer. This chain's CDR3 is CASSVIDRGPTEAFF. The CDR3 nucleotides are TGTGCCAGCAGCGTGATTGACAGGGGGCCTACTGAAGCTTTCTTT.